These 16 T cell receptor beta chains came from one sample sequenced in a study of blood T cell repertoires in COVID-19. Repertoires were generated with immunoSEQ multiplex PCR, while TCRdb's copy carries only in-frame clones and drops some. Found here are under 200,000 clones, roughly four fifths of them singletons; the top ten hold less than 4.5%. Material for sequencing was peripheral blood. The receptors stem from a woman at least 80 years old with acute or convalescent COVID-19.

CDR3 sequence reads: CASSQSWLAGLGGTDTQYF. The DNA of the CDR3 is TGTGCCAGCAGCCAATCGTGGCTAGCGGGTCTGGGGGGTACAGATACGCAGTATTTT. The rearrangement uses TRBV3-1 (or the pseudogene TRBV3-2) and TRBJ2-3; TRBD2 aligns across 8 bases. Germline trimming cut 2 bases from V and 3 bases from J; bases unmatched to any gene: 16. In germline, CDR1 is LGHDT, CDR2 YNNKEL (reference sequence). The length of the CDR3 is 19 residues.

The CDR3 DNA follows: TGTGCCAGCAGTTACGCAGGGGGCTCAGGGGCCAACGTCCTGACTTTC. As protein: CASSYAGGSGANVLTF. This chain links TRBV6-5 with TRBJ2-6; 8 bases fit TRBD1. With 2 bases clipped from V and 4 bases from J, the junction kept 4 bases outside the gene matches. Germline lookup yields CDR1 MNHEY and CDR2 SVGAGI. CDR3 length: 16 amino acids.

The chain couples TRBV19 to TRBJ1-5; the match to TRBD1 covers 10 bases. CDR1 LNHDA and CDR2 SQIVND come from the germline V gene (reference sequence). CDR3 size: 13 residues. The J segment lost 7 bases and the V segment lost 11 bases, leaving 8 bases of the junction unmatched. The CDR3 region is CAAEGQGNQPQHF. The CDR3 coding sequence is TGTGCCGCAGAGGGACAGGGGAACCAGCCCCAGCATTTT.

The rearrangement joins TRBV5-6 to TRBJ2-3, with 10 bases matching TRBD1. With 6 bases clipped from V and 3 bases from J, the junction kept 13 bases outside the gene matches. CDR1 and CDR2 (germline): SGHDT, YYEEEE. The CDR3 is 17 residues long. The CDR3 DNA is TGTGCCAGCAACAAATGGCCGGGACAGGGGACGACAGATACGCAGTATTTT. Translating it yields CASNKWPGQGTTDTQYF.

This clone appeared once. This chain uses TRBV7-2 with TRBJ1-2, with 7 bases fitting TRBD1. The CDR3 runs 14 residues. The ends lost 7 bases at V and 6 bases at J; junction bases unmatched: 11. Per the germline V gene, CDR1 is SGHTA and CDR2 is FQGNSA. In DNA, the CDR3 is TGTGCCAGCAACCAAATGAGACAGGGTCATGGCTACACCTTC. Translated: CASNQMRQGHGYTF. Together with reference TRBV7-2 and TRBJ1-2, the CDR3 gives the full variable domain: GAGVSQSPSNKVTEKGKDVELRCDPISGHTALYWYRQSLGQGLEFLIYFQGNSAPDKSGLPSDRFSAERTGGSVSTLTIQRTQQEDSAVYLCASNQMRQGHGYTFGSGTRLTVV.

V is TRBV5-1 and J is TRBJ1-2; 8 bases align to TRBD1. This CDR3 region has 13 residues. Germline assignment: CDR1 SGHRS and CDR2 YFSETQ. The trim removed 4 bases at V and 5 bases at J, leaving 4 bases unmatched. The DNA for the CDR3 is TGCGCCAGCAGCGGACAGGGTGATTATGGCTACACCTTC. It specifies CASSGQGDYGYTF. Filled out from reference TRBV5-1 and TRBJ1-2, the complete variable domain reads KAGVTQTPRYLIKTRGQQVTLSCSPISGHRSVSWYQQTPGQGLQFLFEYFSETQRNKGNFPGRFSGRQFSNSRSEMNVSTLELGDSALYLCASSGQGDYGYTFGSGTRLTVV.

The chain recombines TRBV30 with TRBJ1-4; TRBD1 matches 9 bases. V lost 0 bases, J lost 5 bases, and 4 bases stayed unmatched. CDR1 and CDR2 (germline): GTSNPN, SVGIG (reference sequence). The CDR3 has 15 amino acids. CDR3 loop: CAWSVGDRENEKLFF. As DNA, the CDR3 is TGTGCCTGGAGTGTGGGGGACAGGGAAAATGAAAAACTGTTTTTT.

The gene calls are TRBV7-6 and TRBJ2-2; D perhaps matches TRBD1 (5 bases). Germline CDR1 is SGHVS and CDR2 is FNYEAQ. Trimming cost V 1 base and J 6 bases, with 15 bases left between them. This CDR3 is built from 16 residues. The CDR3 region is CASSLGVGDQAGELFF. The CDR3 nucleotides read TGTGCCAGCAGCTTAGGAGTAGGGGATCAGGCCGGGGAGCTGTTTTTT.

This clone was seen only once. The chain links TRBV7-9 to TRBJ1-5; D uncertain. The CDR3 consists of 12 residues. The germline V gene has CDR1 SEHNR and CDR2 FQNEAQ (reference sequence). The V end lost 5 bases, the J end lost 4 bases, and 6 bases lay between the germline ends. This CDR3 is CASSGQNQPQHF. DNA for the CDR3: TGTGCCAGCAGCGGCCAAAATCAGCCCCAGCATTTT.

This chain links TRBV25-1 with TRBJ2-5, with 9 bases lining up with TRBD2. The junction had 1 base not matched to a gene; V was cut back by 9 bases and J by 5 bases. CDR3 length equals 11 residues. Looked up from germline, CDR1 is MGHDK and CDR2 is SYGVNS. Here the CDR3 DNA reads TGTGCCAGTGGACTAGCGGAGACCCAGTACTTC. Amino acids: CASGLAETQYF.

This clone was observed a few times. The V and J genes are TRBV5-1 and TRBJ2-5, with 10 bases identical to TRBD1. The ends lost 5 bases at V and 5 bases at J; junction bases unmatched: 12. CDR1 and CDR2 (germline): SGHRS, YFSETQ. CDR3 length: 16 amino acids. This CDR3 reads CASRTETGGPGETQYF. The DNA for the CDR3 is TGCGCCAGCAGAACTGAGACAGGGGGCCCTGGGGAGACCCAGTACTTC.

CDR3 residues: CAIKGTGALNTEAFF. DNA of the CDR3: TGTGCCATCAAAGGGACAGGGGCTTTGAACACTGAAGCTTTCTTT. The rearrangement uses TRBV10-3 and TRBJ1-1; 10 nucleotides align to TRBD1. Trimming cost V 7 bases and J 0 bases; bases outside gene matches: 5. The germline V gene encodes CDR1 ENHRY and CDR2 SYGVKD. This CDR3 region has 15 residues.

The chain joins TRBV5-1 to TRBJ2-2; TRBD2 matches at 7 bases. V shed 0 bases, J shed 3 bases, and the junction held 11 bases outside the gene matches. Germline values: CDR1 SGHRS, CDR2 YFSETQ. The CDR3 runs 18 residues. The CDR3 DNA is TGCGCCAGCAGCTTGGGCCACTCTATGGCGGGAGACACCGGGGAGCTGTTTTTT. Translated: CASSLGHSMAGDTGELFF.

V usage is TRBV2 and J usage is TRBJ2-5, with TRBD1 matching 10 bases. The CDR3 is 16 amino acids. The germline V gene has CDR1 SNHLY and CDR2 FYNNEI. The V segment lost 2 bases and the J segment 5 bases; nucleotides outside the gene matches: 8. The CDR3 coding sequence is TGTGCCAGCAGTGAATATGGGACAGGGGACTTGGAGACCCAGTACTTC. Its protein is CASSEYGTGDLETQYF.

The chain joins TRBV28 to TRBJ1-1, with a weak D call TRBD1 (6 bases). CDR1 MDHEN and CDR2 SYDVKM come from the germline V gene. V was cut by 10 bases and J by 6 bases, with 24 bases left in between. The CDR3 covers 15 residues. The CDR3 nucleotides read TGTGCCATCTACCCCTCGGCGGGGGCGTCGGCTGAAGCTTTCTTT. It is translated as CAIYPSAGASAEAFF.

The table lists this clone with a count of one. The V call is TRBV2, the J call TRBJ1-1; a possible D gene is TRBD1 (6 bases). CDR3 length equals 15 residues. Germline-derived CDR1 and CDR2 are SNHLY and FYNNEI. V was clipped by 6 bases and J by 6 bases, with 20 bases between them. The CDR3 spells CASRDRQAIRPEAFF. The CDR3 region has the DNA TGTGCCAGCAGGGACCGACAGGCTATTAGGCCTGAAGCTTTCTTT.